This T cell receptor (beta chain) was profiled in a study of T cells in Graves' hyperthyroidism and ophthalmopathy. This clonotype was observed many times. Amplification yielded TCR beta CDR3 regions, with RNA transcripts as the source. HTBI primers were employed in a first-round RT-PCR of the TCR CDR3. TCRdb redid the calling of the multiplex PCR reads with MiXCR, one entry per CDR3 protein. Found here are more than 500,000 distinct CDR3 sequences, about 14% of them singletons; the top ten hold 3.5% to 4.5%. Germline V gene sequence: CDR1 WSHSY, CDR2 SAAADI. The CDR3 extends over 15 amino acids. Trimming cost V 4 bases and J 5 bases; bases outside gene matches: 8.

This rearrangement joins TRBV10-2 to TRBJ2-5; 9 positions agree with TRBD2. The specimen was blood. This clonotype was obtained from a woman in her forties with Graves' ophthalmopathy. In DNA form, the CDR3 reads TGCGCCAGCAGTGCATATAGCGGGAGCGGTGAGACCCAGTACTTC. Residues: CASSAYSGSGETQYF.